This TCR beta chain was identified during a study of blood T cell repertoires in COVID-19. About the study: Acute and convalescent COVID-19 samples came from the United States, Italy and Spain. Sources were T cells, B-cell-depleted T cells, or PBMCs; the material itself was cDNA or gDNA.

Cohort allocation depended upon clinical history that participants reported. J lost 7 bases, V lost 2 bases, and 13 bases had no gene match. The CDR3 is made up of 18 amino acids. The germline gives CDR1 SEHNR, CDR2 FQNEAQ (reference sequence). Some clones are missing from TCRdb's copy, which holds only in-frame ones; the method was immunoSEQ multiplex PCR. The sample records about 250,000 clones, approximately 85% being singletons. Input material: PBMCs or T cells enriched from blood (not recorded which). V gene TRBV7-9 combines with J gene TRBJ1-6; 8 bases map to TRBD1. This clonotype originated in a woman between 45 and 65 years old with acute COVID-19. DNA of the CDR3: TGTGCCAGCAGCTTATTAGGCAGGGGGCGATCCGAGAATTCACCCCTCCACTTT. This codes for CASSLLGRGRSENSPLHF. Full variable domain (outside the CDR3, taken from reference TRBV7-9 and TRBJ1-6): DTGVSQNPRHKITKRGQNVTFRCDPISEHNRLYWYRQTLGQGPEFLTYFQNEAQLEKSRLLSDRFSAERPKGSFSTLEIQRTEQGDSAMYLCASSLLGRGRSENSPLHFGNGTRLTVT.